The 11 T cell receptor beta chains in this list originate from one sample, sequenced in a study of human T cells and chemical hapten exposure. Time point denoted: pre-sensitization, week 0. The sample's treatment: therapeutic diphenylcyclopropenone sensitization with weekly scalp DPC. TCRdb analysed the RACE reads with MiXCR anew, one entry per CDR3 protein. Of 300,000 to 400,000 distinct CDR3 sequences detected, 5.1% appear once; the ten largest clones hold roughly 2.6%. Source: whole blood, taken in connection with sensitization to the hapten diphenylcyclopropenone (DPC). Every receptor here comes from a woman aged 50 to 60 with alopecia areata. Some clones in this sample may be carry-over from other donors' samples.

CDR3 protein: CASSLAGIDSPLHF. CDR3 nucleotide sequence: TGTGCCAGCAGCTTAGCCGGGATCGATTCACCCCTCCACTTT. V and J are TRBV7-6 and TRBJ1-6; D unresolved. The V end was cut by 0 bases, the J end by 8 bases, with 8 bases between. The length of the CDR3 is 14 residues. CDR1 and CDR2 from the germline V gene are SGHVS and FNYEAQ.

This clonotype was detected a few times. The J gene is TRBJ1-5, the V gene TRBV10-3, with 8 bases matching TRBD1. Germline-derived CDR1 and CDR2 are ENHRY and SYGVKD. CDR3 length: 12 residues. Unmatched junction bases numbered 2, after V lost 8 bases and J lost 5 bases. The CDR3 sequence is CAIGQGDQPQHF. In DNA, the CDR3 is TGTGCCATCGGACAGGGTGATCAGCCCCAGCATTTT.

In its sample, this clonotype was seen many times. This sequence joins TRBV25-1 and TRBJ2-1; TRBD2 might be the D (5 bases). Between the trimmed V and J ends, which lost 6 bases and 7 bases, there was a span of 10 bases. The CDR3 length is 12 residues. Germline V gene sequence: CDR1 MGHDK, CDR2 SYGVNS. The CDR3 loop reads CASSHRGNEQFF. In DNA, the CDR3 is TGTGCCAGCAGCCATCGAGGGAATGAGCAGTTCTTC.

This clonotype came up many times. This rearrangement joins TRBV28 to TRBJ1-1, with D possibly matching TRBD1 (5 bases). The CDR3 loop spans 13 amino acids. Looked up from germline, CDR1 is MDHEN and CDR2 is SYDVKM. Trimming cost V 7 bases and J 2 bases, with 11 bases left between them. The CDR3 protein is CASKGQFNTEAFF. CDR3 nucleotide sequence: TGTGCCAGCAAGGGGCAGTTTAACACTGAAGCTTTCTTT. Filled out from reference TRBV28 and TRBJ1-1, the complete variable domain reads DVKVTQSSRYLVKRTGEKVFLECVQDMDHENMFWYRQDPGLGLRLIYFSYDVKMKEKGDIPEGYSVSREKKERFSLILESASTNQTSMYLCASKGQFNTEAFFGQGTRLTVV.

This clonotype was found many times. The chain couples TRBV3-1 to TRBJ1-2; no definite D call. This CDR3 has 15 amino acids. Germline V gene data show CDR1 as LGHDT and CDR2 as YNNKEL (reference sequence). The V gene lost 0 bases and the J gene lost 6 bases, with 14 bases spanning the gap. CDR3 residues: CASSQDPSRADGYTF. CDR3 bases: TGTGCCAGCAGCCAAGATCCATCCCGGGCAGATGGCTACACCTTC.

This clonotype was seen ten or more times. The chain links TRBV6-2 or TRBV6-3 to TRBJ2-2; D ambiguous. Germline V gene sequence: CDR1 MNHEY, CDR2 SVGEGT. This CDR3 region has 15 residues. Trimming shortened V by 2 bases and J by 2 bases, and 9 bases separated the two germline ends. The DNA of the CDR3 is TGTGCCAGCAGTTACCGCACTGGCAACACCGGGGAGCTGTTTTTT. As protein: CASSYRTGNTGELFF.

CDR3 in amino acids: CASSDGLLETQYF. The CDR3 bases are TGTGCCAGCAGCGACGGGCTTCTGGAGACCCAGTACTTC. This chain uses TRBV7-9 with TRBJ2-5, with unresolved D. The V end was cut by 5 bases, the J end by 5 bases, with 12 bases between. This CDR3 region has 13 residues. The germline V gene encodes CDR1 SEHNR and CDR2 FQNEAQ (reference sequence).

The chain joins TRBV18 to TRBJ1-4; 8 bases line up with TRBD1. V gave up 2 bases and J gave up 8 bases; unmatched junction bases: 7. From germline, CDR1 is KGHSH and CDR2 LQKENI. CDR3 length: 15 residues. The CDR3 DNA is TGTGCCAGCTCACCATCGCAGGGGGCGGGAGAAAAACTGTTTTTT. This translates into CASSPSQGAGEKLFF. The complete variable domain, with remaining parts taken from reference TRBV18 and TRBJ1-4, reads NAGVMQNPRHLVRRRGQEARLRCSPMKGHSHVYWYRQLPEEGLKFMVYLQKENIIDESGMPKERFSAEFPKEGPSILRIQQVVRGDSAAYFCASSPSQGAGEKLFFGSGTQLSVL.

This clonotype was recorded at least ten times. The CDR3 loop is CASSPPRRLAARGDIQYF. The CDR3 coding sequence is TGTGCCAGCAGCCCGCCAAGGAGACTAGCGGCTCGAGGGGACATTCAGTACTTC. The chain links TRBV7-8 to TRBJ2-4; 9 bases line up with TRBD2. V was pared by 5 bases and J by 8 bases, with 19 bases of the junction left unmatched. Germline assignment: CDR1 SGHVS and CDR2 FQNEAQ. The CDR3 runs to 18 residues.

Only a few counts were recorded for this clonotype. The chain has TRBV15 and TRBJ1-2; D ambiguous. Germline V gives CDR1 LNHNV, CDR2 YYDKDF (reference sequence). The CDR3 sequence is 14 residues long. V lost 5 bases and J lost 3, with 13 bases in between. The CDR3 region has the DNA TGTGCCACCAGCCCGGACCGATGGGACTATGGCTACACCTTC. Translated: CATSPDRWDYGYTF.

This clonotype appeared a few times. J is TRBJ2-1 and V is TRBV11-3; 7 bases map to TRBD2. The CDR3 runs 16 residues. The junction had 7 bases not matched to a gene; V was cut back by 5 bases and J by 0 bases. Germline values: CDR1 SGHNT, CDR2 YENEEA. CDR3 residues: CASSIGGTSSYNEQFF. The DNA of the CDR3 is TGTGCCAGCAGCATCGGGGGGACGAGCTCCTACAATGAGCAGTTCTTC.